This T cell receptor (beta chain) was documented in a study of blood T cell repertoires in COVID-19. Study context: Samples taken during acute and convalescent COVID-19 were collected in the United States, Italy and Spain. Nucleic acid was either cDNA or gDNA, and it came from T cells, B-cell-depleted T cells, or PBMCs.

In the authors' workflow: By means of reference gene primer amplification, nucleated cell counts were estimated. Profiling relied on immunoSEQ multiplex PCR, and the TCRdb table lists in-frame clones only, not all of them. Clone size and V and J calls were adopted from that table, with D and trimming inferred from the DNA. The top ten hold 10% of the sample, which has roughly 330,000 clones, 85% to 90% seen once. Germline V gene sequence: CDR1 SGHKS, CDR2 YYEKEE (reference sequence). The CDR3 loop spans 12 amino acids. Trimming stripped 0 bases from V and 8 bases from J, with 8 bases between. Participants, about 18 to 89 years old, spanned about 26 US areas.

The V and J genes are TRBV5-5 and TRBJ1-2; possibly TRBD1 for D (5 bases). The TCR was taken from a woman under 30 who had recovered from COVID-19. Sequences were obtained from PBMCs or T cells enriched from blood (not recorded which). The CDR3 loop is CASSLAGNGYTF. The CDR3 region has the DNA TGTGCCAGCAGCTTGGCAGGGAACGGCTACACCTTC. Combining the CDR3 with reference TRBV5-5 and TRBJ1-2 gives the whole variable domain DAGVTQSPTHLIKTRGQQVTLRCSPISGHKSVSWYQQVLGQGPQFIFQYYEKEERGRGNFPDRFSARQFPNYSSELNVNALLLGDSALYLCASSLAGNGYTFGSGTRLTVV.